Detailed here is one T cell receptor (beta chain). The data were taken from a study of T cell changes during pregnancy in multiple sclerosis. The trim removed 4 bases at V and 9 bases at J, leaving 4 bases unmatched. Germline V CDR1 and CDR2: SGHRS, YFSETQ. The CDR3 consists of 13 residues. The table came from immunoSEQ multiplex PCR; TCRdb's copy has only in-frame clones and leaves some out. Counted here are some 110,000 clones, around 90% occurring once; the ten biggest clones make up around 1.6%. The TCR sequence derives from a female donor with multiple sclerosis, enrolled in a pregnancy study. This rearrangement joins TRBV5-1 to TRBJ2-1, with 10 nucleotides matching TRBD2. The specimen was peripheral blood, collected before pregnancy. The CDR3 sequence: CASSLAGEVEQFF. The DNA of the CDR3 is TGCGCCAGCAGCCTAGCGGGAGAAGTTGAGCAGTTCTTC.